Listed below are T cell receptor beta chains from one sample, sequenced in a study of beta chain features in type 1 diabetes. TCRdb keeps only in-frame clones here, not all; method: immunoSEQ multiplex PCR. The table shows about 160,000 clones, with about 8.1% occurring only once. The sample taken for sequencing was central memory CD4+ T cells from blood. The origin of the receptors is a woman aged 18-29 years with type 1 diabetes. CDR3s include the opening cysteine and the closing phenylalanine or tryptophan. The D gene is left open where the match is weak. Some rows have no size entry. The others give once, few or many, or a class for an expanded clone.

clone_size d_call j_call v_call cdr3_nt cdr3_aa
NA TRBD1 TRBJ1-2 TRBV2 TGTGCCAGCAGTCGCGAAGGACAGGGCTATGGCTACACCTTC CASSREGQGYGYTF
NA TRBD2 TRBJ2-7 TRBV7-9 TGTGCCAGCAGCACGTTCGGGACTAGCGGGATAAATGAGCAGTACTTC CASSTFGTSGINEQYF
NA TRBD1 TRBJ1-1 TRBV7-2 TGTGCCAGCTCGGGACAGGGGGCGTACACTGAAGCTTTCTTT CASSGQGAYTEAFF
few TRBD2 TRBJ2-1 TRBV9 TGTGCCAGCAGCGCCGGACTAGGCTCCTACAATGAGCAGTTCTTC CASSAGLGSYNEQFF
few NA TRBJ1-1 TRBV18 TGTGCCAGCTCCTCCAATCTGGGGCAAGGGAGGACTGAAGCTTTCTTT CASSSNLGQGRTEAFF
NA NA TRBJ1-1 TRBV6-5 TGTGCCAGCAGTTCAGTGAACACTGAAGCTTTCTTT CASSSVNTEAFF
few NA TRBJ2-1 TRBV6-5 TGTGCCAGCAGTTACCCTCGCCCCGTTGCGGAGCAGTTCTTC CASSYPRPVAEQFF
NA NA TRBJ2-7 TRBV28 TGTGCCAGCAGTCCGGCCGCAGGGGCTCGCGAGCAGTACTTC CASSPAAGAREQYF
NA TRBD1 TRBJ1-6 TRBV2 TGTGCCAGCAGCCAGGGACAGGGGAGGAATTCACCCCTCCACTTT CASSQGQGRNSPLHF
NA NA TRBJ1-6 TRBV9 TGTGCCAGCAGCGTCTCCCCCTCCTATAATTCACCCCTCCACTTT CASSVSPSYNSPLHF
many NA TRBJ2-4 TRBV18 TGTGCCAGCTCACCACAGGGGTTAGCCAAAAACATTCAGTACTTC CASSPQGLAKNIQYF
NA TRBD1 TRBJ1-1 TRBV28 TGTGCCAGCAGTGTAAGACAGGGGGCTCGGTGGGCTTTCTTT CASSVRQGARWAFF
few TRBD2 TRBJ2-1 TRBV29-1 TGCAGCGTCACGGGCTTCCGAGGTATGAGGGAGGGCAGGAATGAGCAGTTCTTC CSVTGFRGMREGRNEQFF
few NA TRBJ1-5 TRBV7-8 TGTGCCAGCAGCCCGTTAGGGCAGGGTCAGCAGCCCCAGCATTTT CASSPLGQGQQPQHF
few NA TRBJ2-7 TRBV28 TGTGCCAGCAGTTCACCCCCCGGTGAGCAGTACTTC CASSSPPGEQYF
few TRBD1 TRBJ1-1 TRBV6-5 TGTGCCAGCAGTCAGGAAGAACAGGGACAGGCTTTCTTT CASSQEEQGQAFF
NA NA TRBJ1-1 TRBV29-1 TGCAGCGCCCGGAGTATGAACACTGAAGCTTTCTTT CSARSMNTEAFF
NA NA TRBJ1-1 TRBV28 TGTGCCAGCAGTTTAAACAAAGACACTGAAGCTTTCTTT CASSLNKDTEAFF
NA NA TRBJ1-1 TRBV18 TGTGCCAGCTCACCAGGGGAGGCTGAAGCTTTCTTT CASSPGEAEAFF
few NA TRBJ1-2 TRBV30 TGTGCCTGGAGTGTAATGTCGTACGGTGGCTACACCTTC CAWSVMSYGGYTF
few TRBD1 TRBJ2-3 TRBV29-1 TGCAGCGTTGGGAGACAGGGCCCCACAGATACGCAGTATTTT CSVGRQGPTDTQYF
NA NA TRBJ2-1 TRBV29-1 TGCAGCGTGAATGAGCGGGTAGACTACAATGAGCAGTTCTTC CSVNERVDYNEQFF
NA NA TRBJ2-7 TRBV7-3 TGTGCCAGCAGCTCTCGGGGTGGGTACGAGCAGTACTTC CASSSRGGYEQYF